The rows below give T cell receptor beta chains drawn from one sample of a study of T cell responses to AZD1222 COVID-19 vaccine. Generated by immunoSEQ multiplex PCR, the TCRdb table keeps only in-frame clones and is missing some. The data show about 88,000 clones, with more than 75% seen just once and 4% to 6% held by the top ten. Sequenced here: peripheral blood, sampled on day 0 of MenACWY control vaccination. The receptors derive from an adult in good health. The conserved cysteine and the conserved F or W are not part of the CDR3 here.

j_call,v_call,cdr3_aa
TRBJ1-2,TRBV29-1,SADPQGRLNYGYT
TRBJ2-2,TRBV18,ASSPLETSNTGELF
TRBJ1-3,TRBV4-3,ASSQDAGGTGNTIY
TRBJ1-2,TRBV28,ASSNKPYGYT
TRBJ1-4,TRBV10-2,ASSDFPREKLF
TRBJ2-5,TRBV5-1,ASSLGGGWAQY
TRBJ1-6,TRBV28,ASSAPGASSPLH
TRBJ2-3,TRBV2,ASSEDRGDTQY
TRBJ1-1,TRBV11-3,ASSSSGQPNTEAF
TRBJ1-5,TRBV19,ASSPGQGNQPQH
TRBJ2-7,TRBV9,ASSVGTSGAFYEQY
TRBJ2-3,TRBV11-2,ASSSGTATDTQY
TRBJ2-7,TRBV10-1,ASSSGQGYEQY
TRBJ1-1,TRBV6-2/TRBV6-3,ASSPRGGSAEAF
TRBJ2-2,TRBV29-1,SVGAGQGSAGELF
TRBJ2-1,TRBV15,ATSRDPSSYNEQF
TRBJ1-1,TRBV5-1,ASSAGGNTEAF
TRBJ2-2,TRBV24-1,ATSDWREAGELF
TRBJ1-2,TRBV6-1,ASSDLTVGYT
TRBJ2-7,TRBV9,ASSVDLSSYEQY
TRBJ2-7,TRBV7-6,ASSLGPNEQY
TRBJ2-1,TRBV28,ASSLLAGYEQF
TRBJ2-1,TRBV21-1,ATYRRGQTYNEQF
TRBJ1-3,TRBV5-1,ASSLADRGSGNTIY
TRBJ2-7,TRBV5-1,ASSLRGDEQY
TRBJ2-5,TRBV5-1,ASSLVGSKETQY
TRBJ2-6,TRBV5-1,ASSPTGTGISGANVLT
TRBJ1-5,TRBV18,ASSRDRGGGNQPQH
TRBJ2-5,TRBV12-3/TRBV12-4,ASSNRTGGTQY
TRBJ1-1,TRBV5-1,ASSLGMTGTEAF
TRBJ2-7,TRBV19,ASSIAGGSPYEQY
TRBJ1-4,TRBV14,ASSQDSRGSANEKLF
TRBJ2-5,TRBV3-1/TRBV3-2,ASSQDNREETQY
TRBJ2-7,TRBV5-1,ASSLNYEQY
TRBJ1-2,TRBV6-1,ASSEGTGDGYT
TRBJ1-1,TRBV6-5,ASSYSIGGTYTEAF
TRBJ2-3,TRBV18,ASSPQTGGLADTQY
TRBJ1-6,TRBV5-5,ASSLTTGANSPLH
TRBJ2-6,TRBV6-5,ASLQGGAGANVLT
TRBJ1-1,TRBV21-1,ASSKKGTEAF
TRBJ1-6,TRBV27,ASSLLGGVASPLH
TRBJ1-5,TRBV4-3,ASSQDNTRNQPQH
TRBJ1-2,TRBV19,ASTQDRGANYGYT
TRBJ2-2,TRBV5-1,ASLAENTGELF
TRBJ1-1,TRBV19,ATFPGGTEAF
TRBJ1-1,TRBV28,ASSPPELVNTEAF
TRBJ2-1,TRBV7-8,ASSEGGAYNEQF
TRBJ2-1,TRBV28,ASSFPMGLAGPLSSYNEQF
TRBJ1-1,TRBV29-1,SVVDRVAEAF
TRBJ1-1,TRBV7-9,ASSLGVGTGNTEAF
TRBJ1-4,TRBV6-5,ASTPFPEEKLF